Presented here are 2 T cell receptor beta chains from one specimen sequenced in a study of shared clonotypes between healthy human individuals. Only in-frame clones appear in the TCRdb table, and some are missing; sequencing was by immunoSEQ multiplex PCR. The data contain about a million clones, approximately 72% of them seen just once; the ten biggest clones take up about 1.4%. The sequencing input was memory CD4+ T cells sorted from blood. Subset described: CD45RA-negative fraction. The receptors here all came from a man aged 18 to 29 in good health.

The CDR3 DNA is TGTGCCAGCAGCCTGATGAGGTACGAGCAGTACTTC. Protein: CASSLMRYEQYF. The chain is built from TRBV5-8 and TRBJ2-7, with D unclear. The CDR3 has 12 amino acids. CDR1 SGHTS and CDR2 YDEGEE come from the germline V gene. Between the trimmed V and J ends, which lost 4 bases and 4 bases, there was a span of 9 bases.

This chain links TRBV5-4 with TRBJ2-1; D is uncertain. Between the trimmed V and J ends, which lost 4 bases and 10 bases, there was a span of 21 bases. This CDR3 region has 15 residues. CDR1 is SGHNT and CDR2 is YYREEE in the germline V gene (reference sequence). The CDR3 region has the DNA TGTGCCAGCAGCCCCGGTAGGAATGGGATAAGGGAGCAGTTCTTC. It encodes CASSPGRNGIREQFF. Full variable domain (remainder filled in from reference TRBV5-4 and TRBJ2-1): ETGVTQSPTHLIKTRGQQVTLRCSSQSGHNTVSWYQQALGQGPQFIFQYYREEENGRGNFPPRFSGLQFPNYSSELNVNALELDDSALYLCASSPGRNGIREQFFGPGTRLTVL.